This TCR beta chain was identified in a study of blood T cell repertoires in COVID-19. Sequenced by immunoSEQ multiplex PCR; TCRdb stores in-frame clones only, minus some. The sample lists tens of thousands of clones, around 81% occurring once. The specimen was peripheral blood. The TCR originated in a man aged 80 or over with acute or convalescent COVID-19.

DNA of the CDR3: TGCAGTGCTAGAGCGGGGTACGAGCAGTACTTC. Encoded protein: CSARAGYEQYF. The J gene is TRBJ2-7, the V gene TRBV20-1; D is possibly TRBD2 (5 bases). The germline V and J ends were trimmed by 1 base and 4 bases, with 5 bases remaining between them. Per the germline V gene, CDR1 is DFQATT and CDR2 is SNEGSKA (reference sequence). The length of the CDR3 is 11 residues.